These 18 T cell receptor beta chains originate from one sample sequenced in a study of CD8+CD57+ T cells in acquired aplastic anemia. For CDR3 and TCR beta VDJ profiling, genomic DNA was the template used. TCRdb re-called the reads with MiXCR, one entry per CDR3 protein. This table holds 190,000 or so distinct CDR3 sequences, roughly half found once. Sequenced patients had shown CD8+CD57+ cell expansion by flow cytometry. The material sequenced was sorted CD4+, CD8+, or CD8+CD57+ T cells (not recorded which) from PBMCs. The receptor set was obtained from a human donor with aplastic anemia.

This chain joins TRBV24-1 and TRBJ1-1; D remains ambiguous. Deletions cut 0 bases from V and 3 bases from J, with 7 bases between. CDR1 is KGHDR and CDR2 is SFDVKD in the germline V gene. The CDR3 is 14 amino acids. Here the CDR3 reads CATSDLLEDTEAFF. The DNA of the CDR3 is TGTGCCACCAGTGATTTGCTGGAGGACACTGAAGCTTTCTTT.

J is TRBJ1-1 and V is TRBV24-1, with D possibly being TRBD1 (6 bases). The CDR3 covers 16 residues. The V gene's germline CDR1 is KGHDR and CDR2 SFDVKD. V lost 7 bases, J lost 3 bases, and 20 bases lay in between. The DNA for the CDR3 is TGTGCCACCAGGGACCTTAACAGGGAATCCTACACTGAAGCTTTCTTT. This codes for CATRDLNRESYTEAFF.

This clonotype was observed at least ten times. This sequence joins TRBV12-5 and TRBJ2-3, with D tentatively TRBD1 or TRBD2 (5 bases each). The CDR3 extends over 16 amino acids. V was pared by 6 bases and J by 0 bases, with 16 bases between. Germline assignment: CDR1 LGHNT and CDR2 FRNRAP. The CDR3 DNA is TGTGCTAGTGGCTCAGGGACGGAAGCTAGCACAGATACGCAGTATTTT. This translates into CASGSGTEASTDTQYF.

The V gene is TRBV6-1, the J gene TRBJ2-7; no definite D call. The CDR3 contains 14 residues. Germline V gene sequence: CDR1 MNHNS, CDR2 SASEGT. The V gene lost 4 bases and the J gene lost 2 bases, with 12 bases spanning the gap. CDR3 sequence (DNA): TGTGCCAGCAGTGTACAGATCCGAACCTACGAGCAGTACTTC. Translating gives CASSVQIRTYEQYF.

The chain couples TRBV6-8 to TRBJ2-3; D ambiguous. V lost 2 bases, J lost 4 bases, and 7 bases lay in between. The CDR3 consists of 13 residues. CDR1 MNHGY and CDR2 SAAAGT come from the germline V gene. As DNA, the CDR3 is TGTGCCAGCAGTTACCCCATTGCAGATACGCAGTATTTT. As protein: CASSYPIADTQYF.

The table lists this clonotype with many counts. V gene TRBV20-1 combines with J gene TRBJ2-7; a possible D gene is TRBD1 (5 bases). Germline V gene data show CDR1 as DFQATT and CDR2 as SNEGSKA (reference sequence). The V end was cut by 1 base, the J end by 5 bases, with 12 bases between. The CDR3 has 13 residues. The CDR3 loop is CSARVSGSHEQYF. In nucleotides, the CDR3 is TGCAGTGCTAGAGTCTCAGGGTCCCACGAGCAGTACTTC.

V gene TRBV6-1 combines with J gene TRBJ1-1, with D perhaps TRBD1 (6 bases). This CDR3 is built from 14 residues. CDR1 and CDR2 (germline): MNHNS, SASEGT. V lost 0 bases and J lost 1, with 6 bases in between. CDR3 in DNA: TGTGCCAGCAGTGAAGCCAGGGGGAACACTGAAGCTTTCTTT. Protein: CASSEARGNTEAFF.

As for this clonotype: One junction end does not reproduce the germline sequence, and a read error may be involved. Here the CDR3 DNA reads TGTGCCGGCAGCCCAGGGTATGACGGCAATCAGCCCCAGCATTTT. This codes for CAGSPGYDGNQPQHF. The chain has TRBV7-9 and TRBJ1-5, with D possibly being TRBD1 (5 bases). The CDR3 loop spans 15 amino acids. Germline V gene data show CDR1 as SEHNR and CDR2 as FQNEAQ (reference sequence).

The CDR3: CASRIDSGANVLTF. The DNA for the CDR3 is TGTGCCAGCCGGATAGACTCTGGGGCCAACGTCCTGACTTTC. This chain connects TRBV24-1 to TRBJ2-6; unclear D gene. Germline lookup yields CDR1 KGHDR and CDR2 SFDVKD. The ends were cut back, 11 bases at V and 0 bases at J, with 10 bases in the middle. This CDR3 is built from 14 residues.

The chain has TRBV7-3 and TRBJ2-7, with D perhaps TRBD1 (5 bases). The CDR3 runs to 14 residues. The germline V gene has CDR1 SGHTA and CDR2 FQGTGA. Trimming removed 5 bases at V and 0 bases at J, with 11 bases between. DNA of the CDR3: TGTGCCAGCAGCGTAGACAGTTACTCCTACGAGCAGTACTTC. It encodes CASSVDSYSYEQYF. Variable domain in full (rest from reference TRBV7-3 and TRBJ2-7): GAGVSQTPSNKVTEKGKYVELRCDPISGHTALYWYRQSLGQGPEFLIYFQGTGAADDSGLPNDRFFAVRPEGSVSTLKIQRTERGDSAVYLCASSVDSYSYEQYFGPGTRLTVT.

This clonotype appeared once. V and J are TRBV11-1 and TRBJ2-5, with TRBD1 matching over 9 bases. CDR3 length: 19 residues. Germline V CDR1 and CDR2: SGHAT, FQDESV (reference sequence). V was pared by 5 bases and J by 2 bases, with 18 bases of the junction left unmatched. CDR3 DNA sequence: TGTGCCAGCAGCACTGACTTTGGGAAAGGACAGGGGACGCAAGAGACCCAGTACTTC. Protein product: CASSTDFGKGQGTQETQYF.

This clonotype appeared once. This chain uses TRBV15 with TRBJ2-3, with TRBD2 identical over 10 bases. Germline loops: CDR1 LNHNV, CDR2 YYDKDF (reference sequence). The V and J ends lost 4 bases and 7 bases, in that order; junction bases with no gene match: 17. The CDR3 contains 18 residues. This chain's CDR3 is CATSTEPHLAGVGNTQYF. The CDR3 DNA reads TGTGCCACCAGCACCGAACCTCATCTAGCGGGAGTGGGAAATACGCAGTATTTT.

This rearrangement joins TRBV29-1 to TRBJ1-5, with 8 bases that match TRBD1. The germline CDR1 and CDR2 sequences are SQVTM and ANQGSEA. CDR3 length: 13 residues. After removal of 8 bases from V and 5 bases from J, the junction contained 8 bases not matched to a gene. In DNA, the CDR3 is TGCAGCAGTGATGGGACAGGACATCAGCCCCAGCATTTT. Translated: CSSDGTGHQPQHF.

This clonotype was recorded many times. The rearrangement uses TRBV2 and TRBJ1-1; TRBD1 matches 7 bases. Germline loops: CDR1 SNHLY, CDR2 FYNNEI. The CDR3 length is 14 residues. V was clipped by 8 bases and J by 0 bases; unmatched bases: 6. In nucleotides, the CDR3 is TGTGCCAGCTTCCCGACAGGGCTGAACACTGAAGCTTTCTTT. Translated: CASFPTGLNTEAFF.

The rearrangement joins TRBV15 to TRBJ1-5, with TRBD1 matching 7 bases. Germline CDR1 is LNHNV and CDR2 is YYDKDF (reference sequence). With 5 bases clipped from V and 5 bases from J, the junction kept 9 bases outside the gene matches. The CDR3 contains 15 residues. The CDR3 loop reads CATSGPTGTYQPQHF. CDR3 in DNA: TGTGCCACCAGCGGGCCGACAGGGACCTATCAGCCCCAGCATTTT.

At least ten counts were recorded for this clonotype. A junction boundary mismatches the germline segment, possibly from a read error. The chain carries TRBV5-6 and TRBJ1-1, with 7 bases that match TRBD1. CDR1 and CDR2 (germline): SGHDT, YYEEEE. The CDR3 runs 15 residues. CDR3 residues: CANSLQGTARGEAFF. In DNA form, the CDR3 reads TGTGCCAACAGCTTGCAGGGGACAGCGCGGGGTGAAGCTTTCTTT.

The rearrangement uses TRBV3-1 and TRBJ2-7; D may match TRBD1 or TRBD2 (5 bases each). V dropped 4 bases and J dropped 2 bases, with 21 bases sitting between them. The CDR3 length is 17 residues. Germline lookup yields CDR1 LGHDT and CDR2 YNNKEL (reference sequence). Here the CDR3 reads CASSPGCRGTSPYEQYF. CDR3 sequence (DNA): TGTGCCAGCAGCCCGGGCTGTAGAGGGACCAGTCCCTACGAGCAGTACTTC.

This chain connects TRBV2 to TRBJ2-3; weak D call: TRBD2 (5 bases). V dropped 4 bases and J dropped 2 bases, with 10 bases sitting between them. This CDR3 region has 14 residues. CDR1 is SNHLY, CDR2 FYNNEI, per germline. The CDR3 nucleotides read TGTGCCAGCAGTGGCGGGCAGTTCACAGATACGCAGTATTTT. It yields the protein CASSGGQFTDTQYF.